Shown below are 27 T cell receptor beta chains from a single sample sequenced in a study of blood T cell repertoires in COVID-19. The method was immunoSEQ multiplex PCR; TCRdb's version includes in-frame clones alone and lacks a portion of them. The table lists about 74,000 clones, 84% of them singletons. Sequencing used peripheral blood. Receptor source: a man between 65 and 80 years old with acute or convalescent COVID-19.

V usage is TRBV11-3 and J usage is TRBJ2-3; TRBD2 aligns across 9 bases. Germline V gene lookup returns CDR1 SGHNT and CDR2 YENEEA. CDR3 length equals 13 residues. J gave up 8 bases and V 5 bases, and 5 bases lay outside the gene matches. In DNA form, the CDR3 reads TGTGCCAGCAGCGCAGGGACTAGCCGTACGCAGTATTTT. Translated: CASSAGTSRTQYF.

The chain links TRBV7-8 to TRBJ2-7, with D possibly matching TRBD1 (6 bases). The CDR3 contains 15 residues. Per the germline V gene, CDR1 is SGHVS and CDR2 is FQNEAQ. Trimming left V 1 base short and J 6 bases short, with 16 bases between. Here the CDR3 reads CASSLEITGLREQYF. CDR3 bases: TGTGCCAGCAGCTTAGAAATCACAGGGTTACGCGAGCAGTACTTC.

The gene calls are TRBV7-9 and TRBJ1-3, with a tentative D call TRBD1 (6 bases). Germline V gene sequence: CDR1 SEHNR, CDR2 FQNEAQ (reference sequence). Trimming took 3 bases from V and 0 from J, leaving 9 bases between them. The CDR3 loop spans 15 amino acids. This CDR3 reads CASSFQQGSGNTIYF. In DNA, the CDR3 is TGTGCCAGCAGCTTTCAACAGGGCTCTGGAAACACCATATATTTT.

The chain links TRBV6-1 to TRBJ1-5; possibly TRBD1 for D (6 bases). The V gene lost 0 bases and the J gene lost 3 bases, with 15 bases spanning the gap. This CDR3 has 17 residues. Germline V gene data show CDR1 as MNHNS and CDR2 as SASEGT. CDR3 loop: CASSEAGPRGHNQPQHF. The CDR3 nucleotides read TGTGCCAGCAGTGAAGCTGGCCCCCGGGGACACAATCAGCCCCAGCATTTT.

This chain connects TRBV19 to TRBJ2-3; D remains ambiguous. CDR1 is LNHDA, CDR2 SQIVND, per germline (reference sequence). Trimming shortened V by 5 bases and J by 4 bases, and 7 bases separated the two germline ends. This CDR3 comprises 12 residues. The CDR3 sequence: CASSFSPDTQYF. For the CDR3, the DNA is TGTGCCAGTAGTTTTAGTCCAGATACGCAGTATTTT.

V is TRBV2 and J is TRBJ2-2; 7 nucleotides line up with TRBD1. V was clipped by 0 bases and J by 0 bases; unmatched bases: 4. The CDR3 length is 17 residues. Germline CDR1 SNHLY, CDR2 FYNNEI. This CDR3 reads CASSEALQGANTGELFF. The CDR3 nucleotides read TGTGCCAGCAGTGAAGCGCTTCAGGGGGCGAACACCGGGGAGCTGTTTTTT. Based on the CDR3 plus reference TRBV2 and TRBJ2-2, the full variable domain is EPEVTQTPSHQVTQMGQEVILRCVPISNHLYFYWYRQILGQKVEFLVSFYNNEISEKSEIFDDQFSVERPDGSNFTLKIRSTKLEDSAMYFCASSEALQGANTGELFFGEGSRLTVL.

V usage is TRBV6-5 and J usage is TRBJ2-7, with 7 bases fitting TRBD1. Germline V gene sequence: CDR1 MNHEY, CDR2 SVGAGI. The CDR3 totals 14 residues. V trimming: 5 bases; J trimming: 3 bases; junction bases outside the gene matches: 7. The CDR3 DNA sequence: TGTGCCAGCAGTAACCGGGACAGAAGCTACGAGCAGTACTTC. Protein: CASSNRDRSYEQYF.

V gene TRBV5-4 combines with J gene TRBJ2-1; 10 positions agree with TRBD2. V gave up 3 bases and J gave up 4 bases; unmatched junction bases: 4. This CDR3 spans 15 amino acids. Germline values: CDR1 SGHNT, CDR2 YYREEE (reference sequence). CDR3 region: CASSWGGLAYNEQFF. The DNA of the CDR3 is TGTGCCAGCAGCTGGGGGGGACTAGCGTACAATGAGCAGTTCTTC.

As DNA, the CDR3 is TGTGCCACCAGCAGAGATAGTGGGCTCCGCAATGAGCAGTTCTTC. This encodes CATSRDSGLRNEQFF. The chain links TRBV15 to TRBJ2-1; D remains ambiguous. This CDR3 comprises 15 residues. The germline V gene encodes CDR1 LNHNV and CDR2 YYDKDF (reference sequence). The ends were cut back, 0 bases at V and 6 bases at J, with 12 bases in the middle.

The chain is built from TRBV5-6 and TRBJ2-2; a possible D gene is TRBD2 (7 bases). CDR3 length: 17 amino acids. Germline V gene data show CDR1 as SGHDT and CDR2 as YYEEEE. Between the trimmed V and J ends, which lost 4 bases and 5 bases, there was a span of 21 bases. The CDR3 nucleotides are TGTGCCAGCAGCCTCCCCCTGGGGGGGGCCGTGACCGGGGAGCTGTTTTTT. Amino acid sequence: CASSLPLGGAVTGELFF.

This chain connects TRBV7-2 to TRBJ1-6; TRBD1 aligns across 7 bases. CDR3 length: 14 residues. J was trimmed by 8 bases and V by 3 bases; bases with no gene match: 4. Germline CDR1 is SGHTA and CDR2 is FQGNSA. DNA for the CDR3: TGTGCCAGCAGCTTCGACAGGGTATATTCACCCCTCCACTTT. This encodes CASSFDRVYSPLHF.

This clone showed up just once. The rearrangement links TRBV3-1 (or the pseudogene TRBV3-2) to TRBJ1-2, with D perhaps TRBD1 (6 bases). Trimming shortened V by 0 bases and J by 12 bases, and 14 bases separated the two germline ends. Per the germline V gene, CDR1 is LGHDT and CDR2 is YNNKEL (reference sequence). The CDR3 extends over 13 amino acids. As DNA, the CDR3 is TGTGCCAGCAGCCAAGATCTTGCAGGGGCGCACACCTTC. Its protein product is CASSQDLAGAHTF.

The rearrangement links TRBV11-2 to TRBJ2-2; D is undetermined. V was trimmed by 1 base and J by 7 bases, leaving 4 bases between them. Germline V gene lookup returns CDR1 SGHAT and CDR2 FQNNGV. This CDR3 spans 12 amino acids. In DNA, the CDR3 is TGTGCCAGCAGCTTAGGAGTCGGGGAGCTGTTTTTT. Translated, it gives CASSLGVGELFF.

The rearrangement joins TRBV5-1 to TRBJ2-3, with 9 bases fitting TRBD2. The ends lost 3 bases at V and 3 bases at J; junction bases unmatched: 5. Germline V gene sequence: CDR1 SGHRS, CDR2 YFSETQ. The CDR3 spans 15 residues. The CDR3 DNA is TGCGCCAGCAGCTCGATAGCGGGGGCGACAGATACGCAGTATTTT. The encoded protein is CASSSIAGATDTQYF.

The rearrangement uses TRBV6-5 and TRBJ1-5; D gene unclear. In germline, CDR1 is MNHEY, CDR2 SVGAGI. There are 14 residues in the CDR3. Between the trimmed V and J ends, which lost 5 bases and 5 bases, there was a span of 13 bases. Here the CDR3 reads CASSRRGEYQPQHF. In DNA form, the CDR3 reads TGTGCCAGCAGTCGTCGAGGAGAATATCAGCCCCAGCATTTT.

The chain joins TRBV11-3 to TRBJ2-1, with D possibly being TRBD2 (6 bases). In germline, CDR1 is SGHNT, CDR2 YENEEA. V was pared by 0 bases and J by 6 bases, with 12 bases between. The CDR3 length is 15 residues. CDR3 coding DNA: TGTGCCAGCAGCTTAGAGGCGGGAAGAATCAATGAGCAGTTCTTC. Its protein is CASSLEAGRINEQFF. The variable domain in full, completed from reference TRBV11-3 and TRBJ2-1, reads EAGVVQSPRYKIIEKKQPVAFWCNPISGHNTLYWYLQNLGQGPELLIRYENEEAVDDSQLPKDRFSAERLKGVDSTLKIQPAELGDSAVYLCASSLEAGRINEQFFGPGTRLTVL.

The CDR3 sequence: CASSLLGRTDTQYF. DNA for the CDR3: TGTGCCAGCAGCTTGCTGGGGCGAACAGATACGCAGTATTTT. The chain uses TRBV5-6 and TRBJ2-3; tentatively, D is TRBD1 (5 bases). Per the germline V gene, CDR1 is SGHDT and CDR2 is YYEEEE. The CDR3 totals 14 residues. Trimming shortened V by 1 base and J by 3 bases, and 9 bases separated the two germline ends.

The chain carries TRBV7-9 and TRBJ2-1; the match to TRBD2 covers 10 bases. This CDR3 comprises 19 residues. Germline assignment: CDR1 SEHNR and CDR2 FQNEAQ (reference sequence). Trimming at V came to 2 bases and at J to 5 bases, leaving 15 bases not matched to a gene. The DNA for the CDR3 is TGTGCCAGCAGCTTAAGGTCTAGCGGGAGACGGAAGACACACAATGAGCAGTTCTTC. It encodes CASSLRSSGRRKTHNEQFF.

This sequence joins TRBV9 and TRBJ2-1, with 8 bases fitting TRBD2. The V and J ends lost 4 bases and 12 bases, in that order; junction bases with no gene match: 6. The V gene's germline CDR1 is SGDLS and CDR2 YYNGEE. The CDR3 is 12 amino acids. In nucleotides, the CDR3 is TGTGCCAGCAGCCCCACTAGCGGAACGCAGTTCTTC. It is translated as CASSPTSGTQFF.

V is TRBV28 and J is TRBJ2-7, with TRBD2 matching over 9 bases. Per germline, CDR1 MDHEN and CDR2 SYDVKM. This CDR3 is 15 amino acids long. After removal of 5 bases from V and 3 bases from J, the junction contained 8 bases not matched to a gene. CDR3 loop: CASSDGTSWYYEQYF. The CDR3 region has the DNA TGTGCCAGCAGTGACGGGACTAGCTGGTACTACGAGCAGTACTTC.

V usage is TRBV18 and J usage is TRBJ1-1; D ambiguous. V was shortened by 3 bases and J by 5 bases, with 16 bases between the two germline ends. The germline V gene encodes CDR1 KGHSH and CDR2 LQKENI. The CDR3 is made up of 15 amino acids. For the CDR3, the DNA is TGTGCCAGCTCACCGGACGTTTTCAGAGGGACTGAAGCTTTCTTT. This translates into CASSPDVFRGTEAFF.

This clone was seen a single time. The V and J genes are TRBV5-1 and TRBJ2-2, with D perhaps matching TRBD2 (5 bases). V was trimmed by 1 base and J by 6 bases, leaving 16 bases between them. This CDR3 is built from 16 residues. Germline CDR1 and CDR2: SGHRS and YFSETQ. The CDR3 spells CASSLWVSGKSGELFF. Written as DNA, the CDR3 is TGCGCCAGCAGCTTGTGGGTTTCGGGGAAATCCGGGGAGCTGTTTTTT.

The rearrangement joins TRBV6-5 to TRBJ2-7; maybe TRBD1 (6 bases). CDR3 length: 15 amino acids. The germline V gene has CDR1 MNHEY and CDR2 SVGAGI. V gave up 0 bases and J gave up 3 bases, with 12 bases separating them. CDR3 in amino acids: CASSYSAGDRYEQYF. The CDR3 coding sequence is TGTGCCAGCAGTTACTCGGCAGGGGACCGCTACGAGCAGTACTTC.

V is TRBV25-1 and J is TRBJ2-1, with 10 bases matching TRBD1. CDR1 and CDR2 (germline): MGHDK, SYGVNS. Trimming took 8 bases from V and 10 from J; bases not matched to a gene: 8. The CDR3 has 13 amino acids. The CDR3 is CASRQGARDEQFF. For the CDR3, the DNA is TGTGCCAGCCGACAGGGGGCGCGAGACGAGCAGTTCTTC.

The chain joins TRBV3-1 (or the pseudogene TRBV3-2) to TRBJ2-4; 9 nucleotides match TRBD1. The CDR3 runs to 15 residues. The V gene end was trimmed by 5 bases and the J gene end by 8 bases; junction bases not matched to a gene: 10. The germline CDR1 and CDR2 sequences are LGHDT and YNNKEL (reference sequence). CDR3 in amino acids: CASSSRTGVGDIQYF. The CDR3 DNA follows: TGTGCCAGCAGCTCCCGGACAGGGGTAGGGGACATTCAGTACTTC.

J is TRBJ1-1 and V is TRBV28; 7 bases agree with TRBD1. Per the germline V gene, CDR1 is MDHEN and CDR2 is SYDVKM. The CDR3 has 18 residues. Germline trimming cut 4 bases from V and 0 bases from J; bases unmatched to any gene: 14. In DNA form, the CDR3 reads TGTGCCAGCAGTTGGCCGGTCCAGGGGGAGCATATGAACACTGAAGCTTTCTTT. This encodes CASSWPVQGEHMNTEAFF.

This clone has a handful of counts. The genes are TRBV19 and TRBJ1-6, with D possibly being TRBD1 (5 bases). Germline V gene data show CDR1 as LNHDA and CDR2 as SQIVND (reference sequence). Deletions cut 7 bases from V and 4 bases from J, with 8 bases between. The CDR3 runs 13 residues. CDR3 region: CASMKGYNSPLHF. CDR3 DNA: TGTGCCAGTATGAAGGGGTATAATTCACCCCTCCACTTT.